This is a list of T cell receptor beta chains from one sample in a study of response to subunit inactivated influenza vaccine. MiXCR, applied by TCRdb to the RT-PCR reads, yields one record per CDR3 protein. The data hold around 200,000 distinct CDR3 sequences, with around 8.8% observed a single time. This specimen was non-naive T cells sorted from PBMCs, taken on the day of vaccination. These receptors originate from a man in his fifties who received an inactivated influenza vaccine. CDR3s include the opening cysteine and the closing phenylalanine or tryptophan.

CASSPVTQGHEQYF,TRBV7-9
CSARDQGVQPQHF,TRBV20-1
CSAATGTGANEQFF,TRBV20-1
CASRGENYEQYF,TRBV6-5
CASSPGQGAWETQYF,TRBV5-1
CASSKLVRGSRREAYEQYF,TRBV6-2/TRBV6-3
CASSELWGNQPQHF,TRBV2
CASSWEGQGYGYTF,TRBV5-1
CAISWDRGQRAEAFF,TRBV10-3
CASSLRTSGGALNEQFF,TRBV5-5
CASSLVLGEETQYF,TRBV5-6
CASSLFAKGYEQYF,TRBV7-2
CASSRGSQETQYF,TRBV2
CASGVASGNTGELFF,TRBV4-2
CASSAQTGMNYGYTF,TRBV7-2
CASIPRTSGFDGDEQFF,TRBV7-9
CASSEWNRGNGQYF,TRBV25-1
CAISATGEGYEQYF,TRBV10-3
CSVYERQEVRGYTF,TRBV29-1
CASSYTSGDMGNEQFF,TRBV6-5
CSYSPGLAGTDTQYF,TRBV20-1
CATWYRGAYEQYF,TRBV6-1
CASSRLSMNTGELFF,TRBV12-3/TRBV12-4
CASSLGRGRWDTEAFF,TRBV12-3/TRBV12-4
CASSLDGNSKNIQYF,TRBV5-4
CSASSSGGSSYEQYF,TRBV20-1
CASSLGARATPLHF,TRBV12-3/TRBV12-4
CASSEDTGDGAYNEQFF,TRBV11-3
CASSIAPSKGQETQYF,TRBV5-5
CASSGTGVEAFF,TRBV12-3/TRBV12-4
CAISESADTQYF,TRBV10-3
CASSAGLAVEQFF,TRBV27
CSARDWAGPGTDTQYF,TRBV20-1
CASSLETGAYNEQFF,TRBV5-1
CASSVAIGSNEQFF,TRBV9
CASSLGPRDTEAFF,TRBV7-9
CSAQGSPGGYTF,TRBV20-1
CASSRRGKGDNQPQHF,TRBV27
CASADNTEAFF,TRBV5-1
CASSSFHEQFF,TRBV11-2
CSASVADRGNGYTF,TRBV20-1
CASSPESGTGSPLHF,TRBV7-2
CASSRGTGMNTEAFF,TRBV4-3
CASSIDSRYTDTQYF,TRBV19
CASSSWTGVPNREAFF,TRBV5-6
CASSYETKFSGANVLTF,TRBV6-5
CASSPGTGRSEAFF,TRBV18
CASSQTLAGVRNIQYF,TRBV4-2
CASSPSPHSGAYEQYF,TRBV3-1
CATSRDLAGNYGYTF,TRBV15